The rows below give T cell receptor beta chains drawn from one sample of a study of blood T cells in healthy people across ages. TCRdb fed the 5' RACE reads into MiXCR, producing one record per CDR3 protein. This sample yields around 850,000 distinct CDR3 sequences, of which about 37% are seen a single time; 13% belongs to the top ten. Material for sequencing was blood. The receptors here all came from a man between 18 and 29 years old in good health. Both conserved end residues are part of each CDR3. The order of the fields is J gene, D gene, V gene, CDR3 protein. A D gene is named only where the DNA matches it firmly.

j_gene: TRBJ1-4; d_gene: NA; v_gene: TRBV7-2; CDR3aa: CASSYGRVTNEKLFF
j_gene: NA; d_gene: NA; v_gene: TRBV12-3/TRBV12-4; CDR3aa: CASSVDVSQETQYF
j_gene: TRBJ2-1; d_gene: TRBD1; v_gene: TRBV7-2; CDR3aa: CASSLVVWGTGAYNEQFF
j_gene: TRBJ2-1; d_gene: NA; v_gene: TRBV13; CDR3aa: CASSSEGNEQFF
j_gene: TRBJ1-4; d_gene: NA; v_gene: TRBV14; CDR3aa: CASSPGTAGKLFF
j_gene: TRBJ2-5; d_gene: NA; v_gene: TRBV6-2/TRBV6-3; CDR3aa: CASTPLGREETQYF
j_gene: TRBJ1-1; d_gene: NA; v_gene: TRBV10-3; CDR3aa: CAIRALNTEAFF
j_gene: TRBJ1-1; d_gene: NA; v_gene: TRBV21-1; CDR3aa: CASSKLDGVGRKAFF
j_gene: NA; d_gene: NA; v_gene: TRBV29-1; CDR3aa: CSVEVGGGSETQYF
j_gene: TRBJ2-1; d_gene: TRBD2; v_gene: TRBV12-5; CDR3aa: CASGFSGKEGEQFF
j_gene: TRBJ2-1; d_gene: TRBD1; v_gene: TRBV6-5; CDR3aa: CASSYGQGYEQFF
j_gene: TRBJ1-4; d_gene: NA; v_gene: TRBV3-1; CDR3aa: CASSQAGELGEKLFF
j_gene: TRBJ1-5; d_gene: NA; v_gene: TRBV21-1; CDR3aa: CASSTGTVVDQPQHF
j_gene: TRBJ2-1; d_gene: TRBD1; v_gene: TRBV6-2/TRBV6-3; CDR3aa: CASSSTGFRFF
j_gene: TRBJ1-1; d_gene: NA; v_gene: TRBV29-1; CDR3aa: CSVKGLIGWDTEAFF
j_gene: TRBJ1-1; d_gene: NA; v_gene: TRBV28; CDR3aa: CASSLETALNTEAFF
j_gene: TRBJ1-2; d_gene: NA; v_gene: TRBV4-1; CDR3aa: CASSQAAANYGYTF
j_gene: NA; d_gene: TRBD2; v_gene: TRBV7-2; CDR3aa: CASGAGSEQYF
j_gene: TRBJ2-7; d_gene: TRBD1; v_gene: TRBV12-3/TRBV12-4; CDR3aa: CASAGTDTYEQYF
j_gene: TRBJ2-3; d_gene: NA; v_gene: TRBV6-5; CDR3aa: CASRMRATDTQYF
j_gene: TRBJ1-2; d_gene: NA; v_gene: TRBV21-1; CDR3aa: CASSKGCRDRHYGYTF
j_gene: TRBJ2-7; d_gene: NA; v_gene: TRBV4-3; CDR3aa: CASSQLDSSYEQYF
j_gene: TRBJ2-3; d_gene: TRBD2; v_gene: TRBV29-1; CDR3aa: CSVVRLGLAETDTQYF
j_gene: TRBJ2-5; d_gene: NA; v_gene: TRBV7-9; CDR3aa: CASSATAKQETQYF
j_gene: TRBJ2-1; d_gene: NA; v_gene: TRBV5-1; CDR3aa: CASSRDTPEQEQFF
j_gene: TRBJ2-1; d_gene: NA; v_gene: TRBV5-1; CDR3aa: CASFPAGRSSYNEQFF
j_gene: TRBJ2-7; d_gene: NA; v_gene: TRBV7-2; CDR3aa: CASSRPGLPIYEQYF
j_gene: TRBJ1-5; d_gene: NA; v_gene: TRBV4-1; CDR3aa: CASSQDASYNQPQHF
j_gene: TRBJ2-1; d_gene: NA; v_gene: TRBV2; CDR3aa: CASSVGGGNNEQFF
j_gene: TRBJ2-5; d_gene: NA; v_gene: TRBV5-1; CDR3aa: CASSAGEVSETQYF
j_gene: TRBJ1-5; d_gene: NA; v_gene: TRBV4-3; CDR3aa: CASSQEYRGNQPQHF
j_gene: TRBJ2-7; d_gene: TRBD1; v_gene: TRBV20-1; CDR3aa: CSARDGGQGFYEQYF
j_gene: TRBJ1-1; d_gene: NA; v_gene: TRBV13; CDR3aa: CASKTGWSDPEAFF
j_gene: TRBJ1-5; d_gene: TRBD1; v_gene: TRBV20-1; CDR3aa: CSARDRDRGLQPQHF
j_gene: TRBJ2-3; d_gene: NA; v_gene: TRBV7-9; CDR3aa: CASSLFGFEETSTDTQYF
j_gene: TRBJ2-3; d_gene: NA; v_gene: TRBV4-2; CDR3aa: CASSPTGVVSDTQYF
j_gene: TRBJ2-1; d_gene: TRBD2; v_gene: TRBV5-1; CDR3aa: CASSLRGTSGSYNEQFF
j_gene: TRBJ1-5; d_gene: TRBD1; v_gene: TRBV20-1; CDR3aa: CSAGSQGAGQPQHF
j_gene: TRBJ2-3; d_gene: TRBD2; v_gene: TRBV4-1; CDR3aa: CASSQDPRGGRSDTQYF
j_gene: TRBJ1-3; d_gene: NA; v_gene: TRBV12-3/TRBV12-4; CDR3aa: CASSLSASGNTIYF
j_gene: TRBJ1-2; d_gene: TRBD1; v_gene: TRBV29-1; CDR3aa: CSALAGTGYGYTF
j_gene: TRBJ2-7; d_gene: TRBD1; v_gene: TRBV7-2; CDR3aa: CASSTGATYEQYF
j_gene: TRBJ1-2; d_gene: NA; v_gene: TRBV6-2/TRBV6-3; CDR3aa: CASSYSILQRAGEKGKSRVGYTF
j_gene: TRBJ2-5; d_gene: NA; v_gene: TRBV7-9; CDR3aa: CASRPENNEQYF
j_gene: TRBJ1-2; d_gene: NA; v_gene: TRBV5-5; CDR3aa: CASSSATARWVYTF
j_gene: TRBJ2-3; d_gene: NA; v_gene: TRBV27; CDR3aa: CASSFQATDTQYF
j_gene: TRBJ1-1; d_gene: NA; v_gene: TRBV3-1; CDR3aa: CASSQVGGSEAFF
j_gene: TRBJ1-5; d_gene: NA; v_gene: TRBV6-1; CDR3aa: CASRPSSRQNQPQHF
j_gene: TRBJ2-5; d_gene: NA; v_gene: TRBV7-6; CDR3aa: CASSSRGAGKFRETQYF
j_gene: TRBJ2-2; d_gene: TRBD1; v_gene: TRBV12-3/TRBV12-4; CDR3aa: CASSSLPSGQGDENTGELFF
j_gene: TRBJ2-7; d_gene: NA; v_gene: TRBV9; CDR3aa: CASDRDTKYEQYF
j_gene: TRBJ2-3; d_gene: NA; v_gene: TRBV7-8; CDR3aa: CASSSGRASTDTQYF
j_gene: TRBJ2-3; d_gene: NA; v_gene: TRBV3-1; CDR3aa: CASSQGRTANTQYF
j_gene: TRBJ1-5; d_gene: NA; v_gene: TRBV13; CDR3aa: CASSLGPGQPQHF
j_gene: TRBJ2-1; d_gene: NA; v_gene: TRBV10-3; CDR3aa: CAISALGEIYNEQFF